These 5 T cell receptor beta chains share one sample of origin, sequenced in a study of graft-versus-host responses after intestinal transplantation. Processing was applied to graft tissue in order to liberate intraepithelial and lamina propria lymphocytes. Assay used: immunoSEQ multiplex PCR; TCRdb lists only in-frame clones, some missing. This table holds fewer than 20,000 clones, 65% to 90% found once. The material was ileum tissue, obtained 584 days after intestinal transplantation. These receptors all come from a human patient who received an intestinal transplant, so some T cells may come from the graft donor.

The V gene is TRBV2, the J gene TRBJ1-5, with D possibly matching TRBD1 (5 bases). The germline V gene has CDR1 SNHLY and CDR2 FYNNEI. The CDR3 has 17 residues. Trimming shortened V by 0 bases and J by 0 bases, and 12 bases separated the two germline ends. CDR3 amino acids: CASSEAAQAVSNQPQHF. The CDR3 DNA follows: TGTGCCAGCAGTGAAGCGGCACAGGCCGTTAGCAATCAGCCCCAGCATTTT. Looking up the rest from reference TRBV2 and TRBJ1-5 gives the full variable domain: EPEVTQTPSHQVTQMGQEVILRCVPISNHLYFYWYRQILGQKVEFLVSFYNNEISEKSEIFDDQFSVERPDGSNFTLKIRSTKLEDSAMYFCASSEAAQAVSNQPQHFGDGTRLSIL.

As regards this clone: At one end the junction does not follow the germline gene, possibly because of a read error. V is TRBV5-1 and J is TRBJ1-1; 7 positions match TRBD1. Germline CDR1 is SGHRS and CDR2 is YFSETQ. CDR3 length: 16 amino acids. The CDR3 sequence: CATSRGGDRWNTEAFF. Written as DNA, the CDR3 is TGCGCCACCAGCCGAGGAGGGGACAGATGGAACACTGAAGCTTTCTTT. The variable domain in full, completed from reference TRBV5-1 and TRBJ1-1, reads KAGVTQTPRYLIKTRGQQVTLSCSPISGHRSVSWYQQTPGQGLQFLFEYFSETQRNKGNFPGRFSGRQFSNSRSEMNVSTLELGDSALYLCATSRGGDRWNTEAFFGQGTRLTVV.

This chain joins TRBV4-1 and TRBJ2-7; the match to TRBD1 covers 11 bases. Germline V gene sequence: CDR1 MGHRA, CDR2 YSYEKL. This CDR3 region has 16 residues. J gave up 6 bases and V 1 base, and 8 bases lay outside the gene matches. As DNA, the CDR3 is TGCGCCAGCAGCCAAGTAGGACAGGGGGCGCGGACCGAGCAGTACTTC. This translates into CASSQVGQGARTEQYF.

This clone was found a few times. CDR3 bases: TGTGCCAGCAGTGACCCGACTGGGATGCAAGAGACCCAGTACTTC. Protein: CASSDPTGMQETQYF. The chain employs TRBV6-4 and TRBJ2-5; unclear D gene. Trimming pared 2 bases from V and 2 bases from J, leaving 12 bases between. The CDR3 extends over 15 amino acids. The germline V gene encodes CDR1 MRHNA and CDR2 SNTAGT.

The chain combines TRBV2 with TRBJ1-2, with 8 bases identical to TRBD1. V was clipped by 3 bases and J by 1 base; unmatched bases: 1. The CDR3 is 14 amino acids. CDR1 and CDR2 (germline): SNHLY, FYNNEI. The CDR3 nucleotides read TGTGCCAGCAGTGACGACAGGGGTAACTATGGCTACACCTTC. Translated, it gives CASSDDRGNYGYTF.